The 27 T cell receptor beta chains reported below all come from one sample, sequenced in a study of Tregs in tolerant kidney transplant recipients. TCRdb's copy holds only in-frame clones and misses some; the assay was immunoSEQ multiplex PCR. This repertoire includes about 30,000 clones. Here the sequenced sample was CD8+ T cells from blood, taken before the transplant. All receptors derive from a human donor who received a combined kidney and bone marrow transplant.

Concerning this clone: The CDR3 end lies 3 residues beyond the end of the read and is filled in from the germline J gene. The chain uses TRBV6-1 and TRBJ2-1; 12 bases map to TRBD2. The ends lost 3 bases at V and 5 bases at J; junction bases unmatched: 2. This CDR3 comprises 15 residues. Germline values: CDR1 MNHNS, CDR2 SASEGT. CDR3 DNA, as far as it was read: TGTGCCAGCAGTGAGACTAGCGGGAGCGACAATGAG. Its translation: CASSETSGSDNE. The CDR3 in full is CASSETSGSDNEQFF.

Concerning this clone itself: The read terminates 3 residues ahead of where the CDR3 ends, so the germline J gene completes it. The genes are TRBV14 and TRBJ1-1; D gene uncertain. The V gene lost 1 base and the J gene lost 4 bases, with 10 bases spanning the gap. The CDR3 extends over 14 amino acids. CDR1 and CDR2 (germline): SGHDN, FVKESK. The CDR3: CASSQVFHGTEAFF. CDR3 DNA, as far as it was read: TGTGCCAGCAGCCAAGTTTTTCACGGCACTGAA.

Concerning this clone: The read falls 3 residues short of the CDR3 end, and the missing part is taken from the germline J gene. The rearrangement links TRBV7-2 to TRBJ2-7, with no clear D. Germline V gene data show CDR1 as SGHTA and CDR2 as FQGNSA. The CDR3 extends over 12 amino acids. Trimming stripped 4 bases from V and 3 bases from J, with 7 bases between. CDR3 DNA, as far as it was read: TGTGCCAGCAGCTCCTCAGGCTACGAG. Protein product: CASSSSGYE. Given in full, the CDR3 is CASSSSGYEQYF.

In regard to this clone: The observed sequence ends 3 residues before the CDR3 terminus, with the missing tail filled in from the germline J gene. V gene TRBV10-2 combines with J gene TRBJ2-3, with 11 bases lining up with TRBD2. J gave up 3 bases and V 5 bases, and 7 bases lay outside the gene matches. The CDR3 runs 16 residues. The germline CDR1 and CDR2 sequences are WSHSY and SAAADI. This chain's CDR3 is CASSSGLAVPTDTQYF. CDR3 DNA (partial): TGCGCCAGCAGTTCGGGACTAGCGGTACCGACAGATACG.

Points on this clone: The CDR3 goes on 3 residues after the read ends, and that part is filled in from the germline J gene. V and J are TRBV30 and TRBJ1-3, with 9 bases matching TRBD1. V lost 5 bases, J lost 8 bases, and 7 bases stayed unmatched. This CDR3 has 13 amino acids. CDR1 and CDR2 from the germline V gene are GTSNPN and SVGIG (reference sequence). CDR3 DNA (partial): TGTGCCTGGGAACAGGGGGCGGCCGACACC. Protein sequence: CAWEQGAADT. The entire CDR3 protein reads CAWEQGAADTIYF.

Remarks on this clone: The CDR3 extends 3 residues past the end of the read, so its final part is completed from the germline J gene. The chain employs TRBV7-9 and TRBJ1-4; maybe TRBD1 (5 bases). Germline CDR1 reads SEHNR; CDR2 reads FQNEAQ (reference sequence). V lost 2 bases to trimming and J lost 3 bases, with 10 bases between them. The CDR3 covers 15 residues. The sequenced CDR3 bases are TGTGCCAGCAGCTTATTTGACAGCGCTAATGAAAAA. Encoded protein: CASSLFDSANEK. From start to end, the CDR3 is CASSLFDSANEKLFF.

Details on this clone: The read ends 3 residues shy of where the CDR3 ends; the end is completed using the germline J gene. The chain combines TRBV11-2 with TRBJ2-7; D unresolved. The CDR3 extends over 12 amino acids. Germline-derived CDR1 and CDR2 are SGHAT and FQNNGV. Trimming took 8 bases from V and 1 from J, leaving 9 bases between them. Incomplete CDR3 DNA: TGTGCCAGCCGCGGTGGGTCCTACGAG. Its translation is CASRGGSYE. The entire CDR3 is CASRGGSYEQYF.

As to this clone: The DNA ends 3 residues before the CDR3 does, and the rest of the CDR3 is filled in from the germline J gene. The rearrangement uses TRBV19 and TRBJ2-7; 7 positions agree with TRBD1. The J segment lost 1 base and the V segment lost 5 bases, leaving 2 bases of the junction unmatched. Germline CDR1 reads LNHDA; CDR2 reads SQIVND (reference sequence). The CDR3 loop spans 13 amino acids. Incomplete CDR3 DNA: TGTGCCAGTAGTTGGGGACAGTCCTACGAG. It yields the protein CASSWGQSYE. The whole CDR3 protein is CASSWGQSYEQYF.

For this clone: The read ends 3 residues shy of where the CDR3 ends; the end is completed using the germline J gene. The genes are TRBV2 and TRBJ2-1; TRBD2 matches at 12 bases. The ends lost 4 bases at V and 3 bases at J; junction bases unmatched: 1. CDR1 is SNHLY and CDR2 is FYNNEI in the germline V gene. The CDR3 length is 15 residues. The CDR3 bases that were read are TGTGCCAGCAGTGGGGGACTAGCGGGCTACAATGAG. Amino acids: CASSGGLAGYNE. The whole CDR3 protein is CASSGGLAGYNEQFF. Filled out from reference TRBV2 and TRBJ2-1, the complete variable domain reads EPEVTQTPSHQVTQMGQEVILRCVPISNHLYFYWYRQILGQKVEFLVSFYNNEISEKSEIFDDQFSVERPDGSNFTLKIRSTKLEDSAMYFCASSGGLAGYNEQFFGPGTRLTVL.

A note on this clone: The read stops 3 residues short of the end of the CDR3; the missing end is completed from the germline J gene. This chain connects TRBV6-2 or TRBV6-3 to TRBJ2-5; the match to TRBD1 covers 9 bases. Germline CDR1 MNHEY, CDR2 SVGEGT. The CDR3 is made up of 14 amino acids. After removal of 5 bases from V and 5 bases from J, the junction contained 6 bases not matched to a gene. CDR3 DNA (partial): TGTGCCAGCAGTCCCCGGACAGGGGTCGAGACC. It encodes CASSPRTGVET. The full CDR3 reads CASSPRTGVETQYF.

Remarks on this clone: Read data end 3 residues before the CDR3 end; the end is taken from the germline J gene. The chain couples TRBV7-9 to TRBJ2-7, with TRBD1 matching 9 bases. The J segment lost 1 base and the V segment lost 6 bases, leaving 7 bases of the junction unmatched. CDR3 size: 15 residues. The germline V gene has CDR1 SEHNR and CDR2 FQNEAQ (reference sequence). The CDR3 sequence: CASSSSGQGSYEQYF. CDR3 DNA (partial): TGTGCCAGCAGTTCATCGGGACAGGGATCCTACGAG.

On this clone itself: Coverage ceases 3 residues before the CDR3 finishes, and the germline J gene fills in the end. The chain combines TRBV7-8 with TRBJ1-1, with a tentative D call TRBD1 (6 bases). The germline gives CDR1 SGHVS, CDR2 FQNEAQ. The CDR3 length is 16 residues. The ends were cut back, 5 bases at V and 2 bases at J, with 18 bases in the middle. The CDR3: CASSARQDLFNTEAFF. Partial CDR3 DNA: TGTGCCAGCAGCGCGCGACAGGACCTCTTTAACACTGAA.

As for this clone: The read falls 3 residues short of the CDR3 end, and the missing part is taken from the germline J gene. V and J are TRBV20-1 and TRBJ1-5; 9 nucleotides match TRBD1. There are 16 residues in the CDR3. V lost 1 base, J lost 1 base, and 5 bases stayed unmatched. Per the germline V gene, CDR1 is DFQATT and CDR2 is SNEGSKA (reference sequence). CDR3 amino acids: CSARVPGQGSNQPQHF. The part of the CDR3 DNA that was read is TGCAGTGCTAGAGTTCCGGGACAGGGCAGCAATCAGCCC.

As concerns this clone: The CDR3 end falls 3 residues outside the read, so it is completed with the germline J gene. The rearrangement links TRBV19 to TRBJ2-1, with 16 bases aligning to TRBD2. Germline assignment: CDR1 LNHDA and CDR2 SQIVND (reference sequence). With V trimmed by 3 bases and J by 8 bases, 4 bases remained unmatched. This CDR3 contains 16 residues. The CDR3 reads CASSIPGLAGGYEQFF. The part of the CDR3 DNA that was read is TGTGCCAGTAGTATCCCGGGACTAGCGGGAGGGTATGAG. The whole variable domain, filled in from reference TRBV19 and TRBJ2-1, reads DGGITQSPKYLFRKEGQNVTLSCEQNLNHDAMYWYRQDPGQGLRLIYYSQIVNDFQKGDIAEGYSVSREKKESFPLTVTSAQKNPTAFYLCASSIPGLAGGYEQFFGPGTRLTVL.

A word on this clone: Sequencing ends 3 residues short of the CDR3 end; the germline J gene provides the rest. The J gene is TRBJ2-7, the V gene TRBV11-1, with D uncertain. Germline CDR1 reads SGHAT; CDR2 reads FQDESV (reference sequence). This CDR3 is built from 12 residues. V was pared by 5 bases and J by 3 bases, with 8 bases between. The sequenced CDR3 bases are TGTGCCAGCAGCCCAACAAACTACGAG. Its protein is CASSPTNYE. The CDR3 in its entirety is CASSPTNYEQYF.

As regards this clone: The sequenced fragment ends 3 residues before the CDR3 boundary, so the rest is inferred from the germline J gene. The V call is TRBV5-1, the J call TRBJ2-1; D is uncertain. Trimming left V 0 bases short and J 6 bases short, with 7 bases between. Looked up from germline, CDR1 is SGHRS and CDR2 is YFSETQ. The CDR3 is 13 residues long. The DNA read from the CDR3 is TGCGCCAGCAGCTTGGCGTACACCAATGAG. Translating it yields CASSLAYTNE. The whole CDR3 is CASSLAYTNEQFF.

Concerning this clone itself: The sequence runs out 3 residues before the end of the CDR3; the remainder is reconstructed from the germline J gene. This chain links TRBV7-6 with TRBJ2-7; 10 bases fit TRBD2. Germline V gene lookup returns CDR1 SGHVS and CDR2 FNYEAQ. The CDR3 is 14 residues long. J gave up 3 bases and V 5 bases, and 4 bases lay outside the gene matches. The part of the CDR3 DNA that was read is TGTGCCAGCAGCGAGGGACTAGCGTACTACGAG. It codes for CASSEGLAYYE. Given in full, the CDR3 is CASSEGLAYYEQYF.

CDR3 in amino acids: CASSFDLYNEQFF. The sequenced part of the CDR3 DNA is TGTGCCAGCAGCTTTGACTTATACAATGAG. J is TRBJ2-1 and V is TRBV5-6; no clear D gene. Read data end 3 residues before the CDR3 end; the end is taken from the germline J gene. Trimming took off 2 bases at V and 4 bases at J, with 7 bases between the two ends. The germline CDR1 and CDR2 sequences are SGHDT and YYEEEE. This CDR3 has 13 amino acids.

Concerning this clone: The sequenced fragment ends 3 residues before the CDR3 boundary, so the rest is inferred from the germline J gene. The chain carries TRBV7-9 and TRBJ2-7; 7 bases are shared with TRBD1. Germline CDR1 and CDR2: SEHNR and FQNEAQ (reference sequence). After removal of 4 bases from V and 3 bases from J, the junction contained 6 bases not matched to a gene. The CDR3 loop spans 14 amino acids. CDR3 bases read: TGTGCCAGCAGCTCAGGGACAGTTTACTACGAG. Translation: CASSSGTVYYE. The full CDR3 is CASSSGTVYYEQYF.

The CDR3 loop reads CASSLLAGGRGHNEQFF. The covered CDR3 bases are TGTGCCAGCAGTTTATTAGCGGGAGGGCGAGGCCACAATGAG. V is TRBV28 and J is TRBJ2-1; TRBD2 matches 11 bases. The observed sequence ends 3 residues before the CDR3 terminus, with the missing tail filled in from the germline J gene. CDR1 and CDR2 from the germline V gene are MDHEN and SYDVKM. The ends lost 1 base at V and 5 bases at J; junction bases unmatched: 7. This CDR3 contains 17 residues.

Comments on this clone: The read finishes 3 residues shy of the CDR3 end, and the germline J gene is used to complete it. The chain uses TRBV2 and TRBJ2-5; D may be TRBD2 (5 bases). Trimming took off 5 bases at V and 7 bases at J, with 14 bases between the two ends. The CDR3 is made up of 13 amino acids. CDR1 is SNHLY and CDR2 is FYNNEI in the germline V gene. The CDR3 loop reads CASSQLVGVTQYF. Partial CDR3 DNA: TGTGCCAGCAGTCAACTAGTTGGCGTGACC.

Notes on this clone: The read comes to an end 3 residues before the CDR3 does, leaving the germline J gene to fill in the end. The chain carries TRBV28 and TRBJ2-3, with a possible D match to TRBD2 (5 bases). The CDR3 loop spans 16 amino acids. Germline V gives CDR1 MDHEN, CDR2 SYDVKM. The V and J ends lost 3 bases and 1 base respectively, with 14 bases between them. CDR3 residues: CASSFTPSGRTDTQYF. The sequenced CDR3 bases are TGTGCCAGCAGTTTCACCCCCAGCGGTCGCACAGATACG. Based on the CDR3 plus reference TRBV28 and TRBJ2-3, the full variable domain is DVKVTQSSRYLVKRTGEKVFLECVQDMDHENMFWYRQDPGLGLRLIYFSYDVKMKEKGDIPEGYSVSREKKERFSLILESASTNQTSMYLCASSFTPSGRTDTQYFGPGTRLTVL.

About this clone: The read stops 3 residues short of the end of the CDR3; the missing end is completed from the germline J gene. This chain uses TRBV2 with TRBJ2-1; 11 nucleotides agree with TRBD2. The V and J ends lost 5 bases and 3 bases, in that order; junction bases with no gene match: 6. Per germline, CDR1 SNHLY and CDR2 FYNNEI. The CDR3 spans 16 residues. CDR3 residues: CASSPPGLADYNEQFF. The CDR3 DNA, read in part, is TGTGCCAGCAGTCCGCCGGGACTAGCGGACTACAATGAG.

On this clone itself: Read sequence stops 3 residues before the CDR3 end, and the germline J gene provides the missing end. This rearrangement joins TRBV19 to TRBJ1-1; D is undetermined. CDR1 and CDR2 (germline): LNHDA, SQIVND (reference sequence). This CDR3 has 11 residues. V was pared by 4 bases and J by 7 bases, with 7 bases between. The CDR3 loop is CASSTYREAFF. The part of the CDR3 DNA that was read is TGTGCCAGTAGTACCTACCGTGAA.

In the case of this clone: The CDR3 extends 3 residues past the end of the read, so its final part is completed from the germline J gene. J is TRBJ2-5 and V is TRBV20-1; perhaps TRBD1 as D (6 bases). Germline CDR1 and CDR2: DFQATT and SNEGSKA (reference sequence). The CDR3 is made up of 14 amino acids. Trimming removed 3 bases from V and 2 bases from J, with 13 bases in between. The CDR3: CSASNYRDQETQYF. CDR3 DNA (partial): TGCAGTGCTAGCAACTACAGGGATCAAGAGACC.

The CDR3 loop reads CASSVGTEGTDTQYF. The DNA read from the CDR3 is TGTGCCAGCAGCGTCGGGACAGAAGGCACAGATACG. The chain has TRBV11-1 and TRBJ2-3, with 7 bases that match TRBD1. The sequence runs out 3 residues before the end of the CDR3; the remainder is reconstructed from the germline J gene. The CDR3 is 15 residues long. The V and J ends lost 5 bases and 1 base, in that order; junction bases with no gene match: 6. The germline CDR1 and CDR2 sequences are SGHAT and FQDESV (reference sequence).

As for this clone: The CDR3 goes on 3 residues after the read ends, and that part is filled in from the germline J gene. V usage is TRBV6-1 and J usage is TRBJ2-5, with 7 bases aligning to TRBD2. The CDR3 consists of 15 residues. V shed 2 bases, J shed 4 bases, and the junction held 7 bases outside the gene matches. Germline lookup yields CDR1 MNHNS and CDR2 SASEGT. The DNA read from the CDR3 is TGTGCCAGCAGTGAATTAGCGGGCTACAGAGAGACC. It encodes CASSELAGYRET. Given in full, the CDR3 is CASSELAGYRETQYF.